These 14 T cell receptor beta chains originate from one sample sequenced in a study of T cells after yellow fever vaccination. Each CDR3 protein gets one entry after TCRdb re-called the 5' RACE reads with MiXCR. The sample yields about 580,000 distinct CDR3 sequences, 17% seen once. Here the sequenced sample was PBMCs, taken 5 days after the first yellow fever vaccination. All receptors derive from a young man who received the YFV17D yellow fever vaccine.

The chain recombines TRBV5-4 with TRBJ2-1; D not certain. The CDR3 consists of 15 residues. V was shortened by 4 bases and J by 6 bases, with 17 bases between the two germline ends. Germline values: CDR1 SGHNT, CDR2 YYREEE (reference sequence). The CDR3 loop reads CASSRNLDRFNEQFF. The CDR3 DNA sequence: TGTGCCAGCAGCCGCAACCTGGATAGGTTCAATGAGCAGTTCTTC.

This clonotype was observed a handful of times. This chain connects TRBV6-5 to TRBJ1-1; D call uncertain. This CDR3 is built from 14 residues. Germline CDR1 and CDR2: MNHEY and SVGAGI. V dropped 0 bases and J dropped 1 base, with 6 bases sitting between them. The CDR3 here is CASSYSTENTEAFF. In DNA, the CDR3 is TGTGCCAGCAGTTACTCGACTGAGAACACTGAAGCTTTCTTT.

The gene calls are TRBV6-5 and TRBJ2-2; 9 bases agree with TRBD1. This CDR3 comprises 17 residues. With 7 bases clipped from V and 7 bases from J, the junction kept 16 bases outside the gene matches. Germline-derived CDR1 and CDR2 are MNHEY and SVGAGI. CDR3 sequence (DNA): TGTGCCAGCATCTCCCTTGCGGCACAGGGGGCAAACGGGGAGCTGTTTTTT. Its protein product is CASISLAAQGANGELFF.

There are a few counts of this clonotype. V is TRBV12-3 or TRBV12-4 and J is TRBJ2-7, with unresolved D. V was shortened by 5 bases and J by 1 base, with 12 bases between the two germline ends. CDR3 length: 14 residues. CDR3 sequence: CASSPSAASYEQYV. The CDR3 coding sequence is TGTGCCAGCAGTCCCTCGGCGGCATCCTACGAGCAGTACGTC.

The V and J genes are TRBV5-4 and TRBJ2-3; 9 bases fit TRBD2. The CDR3 consists of 16 residues. The germline V gene has CDR1 SGHNT and CDR2 YYREEE (reference sequence). V trimming: 0 bases; J trimming: 4 bases; junction bases outside the gene matches: 6. The CDR3 coding sequence is TGTGCCAGCAGCTTGGCGCGGGGGGGTTCCCCAGATACGCAGTATTTT. It specifies CASSLARGGSPDTQYF.

This clonotype was seen more than once but under ten times. This chain joins TRBV7-2 and TRBJ2-5; D possibly matches TRBD1 or TRBD2 (7 bases each). CDR1 is SGHTA, CDR2 FQGNSA, per germline. CDR3 length: 14 amino acids. Between the trimmed V and J ends, which lost 4 bases and 4 bases, there was a span of 13 bases. Here the CDR3 reads CASSYQGGVETQYF. CDR3 DNA: TGTGCCAGCAGCTATCAGGGGGGGGTAGAGACCCAGTACTTC.

This clonotype occurred once. This rearrangement joins TRBV13 to TRBJ2-7; D perhaps matches TRBD2 (6 bases). Germline V gives CDR1 PRHDT, CDR2 FYEKMQ (reference sequence). V was pared by 4 bases and J by 6 bases, with 16 bases between. The CDR3 is 14 residues long. CDR3 amino acids: CASSYTGGLGEQYV. The CDR3 DNA follows: TGTGCCAGCAGCTATACCGGGGGACTCGGCGAGCAGTACGTC.

This sequence joins TRBV4-1 and TRBJ2-3, with 10 bases lining up with TRBD1. The ends lost 1 base at V and 1 base at J; junction bases unmatched: 2. The germline V gene has CDR1 MGHRA and CDR2 YSYEKL. The CDR3 spans 16 residues. CDR3: CASSQVGTGGTDTQYF. DNA of the CDR3: TGCGCCAGCAGCCAAGTAGGGACAGGGGGCACAGATACGCAGTATTTT.

In this sample, this clonotype turned up many times. The chain combines TRBV5-1 with TRBJ2-1; possibly TRBD1 or TRBD2 for D (5 bases each). Germline V CDR1 and CDR2: SGHRS, YFSETQ. CDR3 length equals 13 residues. V dropped 0 bases and J dropped 7 bases, with 8 bases sitting between them. CDR3 in amino acids: CASSLGDANEQFF. The CDR3 DNA is TGCGCCAGCAGCTTGGGGGACGCAAATGAGCAGTTCTTC. Full variable domain (missing parts from reference TRBV5-1 and TRBJ2-1): KAGVTQTPRYLIKTRGQQVTLSCSPISGHRSVSWYQQTPGQGLQFLFEYFSETQRNKGNFPGRFSGRQFSNSRSEMNVSTLELGDSALYLCASSLGDANEQFFGPGTRLTVL.

This clonotype was counted a few times. The chain uses TRBV7-8 and TRBJ1-1; D call uncertain. The V and J ends lost 2 bases and 4 bases respectively, with 5 bases between them. Germline V gene data show CDR1 as SGHVS and CDR2 as FQNEAQ. The CDR3 runs to 12 residues. The CDR3 DNA follows: TGTGCCAGCAGCTTATACGTCACTGAAGCTTTCTTT. This encodes CASSLYVTEAFF.

The CDR3 coding sequence is TGTGCCATCAGTGAGGCGCGGGGGGGCCGCGTGGATACGCAGTATTTT. Translation: CAISEARGGRVDTQYF. The chain has TRBV10-3 and TRBJ2-3; 9 bases fit TRBD2. CDR3 length equals 16 residues. With 2 bases clipped from V and 6 bases from J, the junction kept 9 bases outside the gene matches. CDR1 and CDR2 (germline): ENHRY, SYGVKD.

The chain uses TRBV20-1 and TRBJ2-5; 11 bases map to TRBD1. Germline V gives CDR1 DFQATT, CDR2 SNEGSKA (reference sequence). V was clipped by 2 bases and J by 6 bases; unmatched bases: 17. CDR3 length equals 18 residues. The CDR3 here is CSARSRDRGEVGPKTQYF. CDR3 bases: TGCAGTGCTAGAAGCCGGGACAGGGGGGAAGTTGGTCCGAAGACCCAGTACTTC.

This clonotype was observed a handful of times. V and J are TRBV20-1 and TRBJ1-4; 10 positions match TRBD1. This CDR3 region has 14 residues. V lost 6 bases to trimming and J lost 5 bases; unmatched junction nucleotides: 6. Germline V lookup: CDR1 DFQATT, CDR2 SNEGSKA (reference sequence). The CDR3 coding sequence is TGCAGTGCACAGGACAGGGGGGGAAATGAAAAACTGTTTTTT. Translating gives CSAQDRGGNEKLFF.

The sample holds many counts of this clonotype. V usage is TRBV7-2 and J usage is TRBJ1-1; unclear D gene. The CDR3 consists of 13 residues. The ends were cut back, 1 base at V and 4 bases at J, with 7 bases in the middle. Germline CDR1 and CDR2: SGHTA and FQGNSA. The chain's CDR3 is CASSLVGFTEAFF. The CDR3 bases are TGTGCCAGCAGCTTAGTCGGTTTCACTGAAGCTTTCTTT.